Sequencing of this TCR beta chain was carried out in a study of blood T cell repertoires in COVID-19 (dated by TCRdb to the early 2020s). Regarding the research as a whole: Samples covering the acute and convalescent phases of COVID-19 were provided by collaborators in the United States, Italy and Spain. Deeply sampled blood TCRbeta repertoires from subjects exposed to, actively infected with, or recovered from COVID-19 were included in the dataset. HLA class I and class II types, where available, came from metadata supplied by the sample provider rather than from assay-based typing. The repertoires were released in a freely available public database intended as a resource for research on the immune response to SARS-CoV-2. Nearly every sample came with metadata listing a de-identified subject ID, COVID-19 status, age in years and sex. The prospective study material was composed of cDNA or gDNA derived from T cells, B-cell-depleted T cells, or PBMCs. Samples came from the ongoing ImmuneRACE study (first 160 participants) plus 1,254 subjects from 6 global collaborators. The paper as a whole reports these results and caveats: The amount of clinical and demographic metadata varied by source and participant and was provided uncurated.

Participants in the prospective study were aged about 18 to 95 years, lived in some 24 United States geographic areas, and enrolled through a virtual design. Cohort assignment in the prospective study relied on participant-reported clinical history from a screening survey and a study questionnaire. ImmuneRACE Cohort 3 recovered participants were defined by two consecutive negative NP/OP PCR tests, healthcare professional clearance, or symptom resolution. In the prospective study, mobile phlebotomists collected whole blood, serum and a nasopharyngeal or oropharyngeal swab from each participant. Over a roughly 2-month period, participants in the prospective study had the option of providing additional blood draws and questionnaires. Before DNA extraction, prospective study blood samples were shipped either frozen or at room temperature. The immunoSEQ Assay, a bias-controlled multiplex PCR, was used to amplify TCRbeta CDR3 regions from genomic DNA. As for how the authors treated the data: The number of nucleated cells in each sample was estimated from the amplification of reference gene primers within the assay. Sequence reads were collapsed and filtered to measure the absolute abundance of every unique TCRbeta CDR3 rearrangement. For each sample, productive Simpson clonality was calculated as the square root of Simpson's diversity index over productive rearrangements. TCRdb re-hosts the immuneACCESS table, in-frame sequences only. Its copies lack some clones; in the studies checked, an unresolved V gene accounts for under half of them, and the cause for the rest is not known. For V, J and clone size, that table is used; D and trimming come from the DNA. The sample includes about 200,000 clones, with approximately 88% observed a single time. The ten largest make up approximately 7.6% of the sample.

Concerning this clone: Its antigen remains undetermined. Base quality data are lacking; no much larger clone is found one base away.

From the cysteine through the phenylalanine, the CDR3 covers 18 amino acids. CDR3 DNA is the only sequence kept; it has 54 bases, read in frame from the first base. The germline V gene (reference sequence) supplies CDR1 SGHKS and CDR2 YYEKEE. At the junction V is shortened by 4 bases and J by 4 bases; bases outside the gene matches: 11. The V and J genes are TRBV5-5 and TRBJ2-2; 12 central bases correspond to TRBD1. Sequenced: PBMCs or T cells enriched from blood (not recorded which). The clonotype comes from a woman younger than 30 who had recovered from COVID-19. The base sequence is TGTGCCAGCAGCCTTCAGGCGGGACAGGGGGCCGTCACCGGGGAGCTGTTTTTT. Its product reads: CASSLQAGQGAVTGELFF. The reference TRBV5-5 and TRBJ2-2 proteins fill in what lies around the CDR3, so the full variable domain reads DAGVTQSPTHLIKTRGQQVTLRCSPISGHKSVSWYQQVLGQGPQFIFQYYEKEERGRGNFPDRFSARQFPNYSSELNVNALLLGDSALYLCASSLQAGQGAVTGELFFGEGSRLTVL.